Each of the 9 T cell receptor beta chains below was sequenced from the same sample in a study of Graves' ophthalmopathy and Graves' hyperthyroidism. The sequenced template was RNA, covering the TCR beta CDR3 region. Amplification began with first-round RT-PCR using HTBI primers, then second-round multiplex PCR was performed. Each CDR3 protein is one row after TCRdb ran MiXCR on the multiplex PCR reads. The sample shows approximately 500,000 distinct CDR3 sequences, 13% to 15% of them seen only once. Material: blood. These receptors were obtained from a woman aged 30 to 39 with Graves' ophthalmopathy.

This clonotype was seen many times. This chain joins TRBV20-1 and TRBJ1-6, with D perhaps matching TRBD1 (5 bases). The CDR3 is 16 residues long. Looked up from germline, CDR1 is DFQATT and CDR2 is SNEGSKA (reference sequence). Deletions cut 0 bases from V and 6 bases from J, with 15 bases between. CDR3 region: CSARDPWKGSNSPLHF. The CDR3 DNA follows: TGCAGTGCTAGAGACCCTTGGAAGGGGTCTAATTCACCCCTCCACTTT.

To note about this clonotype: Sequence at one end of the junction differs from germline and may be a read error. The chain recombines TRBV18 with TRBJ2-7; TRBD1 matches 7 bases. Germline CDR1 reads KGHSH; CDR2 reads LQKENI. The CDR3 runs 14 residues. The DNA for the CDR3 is TGTGTCAGCTCACCTAGACAGGGAACCTACGAGCAGTACTTC. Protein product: CVSSPRQGTYEQYF.

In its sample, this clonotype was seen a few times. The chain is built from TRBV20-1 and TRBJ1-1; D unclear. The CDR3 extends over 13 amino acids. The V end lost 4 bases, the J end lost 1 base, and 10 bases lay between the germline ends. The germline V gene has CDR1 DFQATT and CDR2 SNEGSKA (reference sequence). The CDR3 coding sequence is TGCAGTGCTATCGGAATTGGGAACACTGAAGCTTTCTTT. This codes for CSAIGIGNTEAFF.

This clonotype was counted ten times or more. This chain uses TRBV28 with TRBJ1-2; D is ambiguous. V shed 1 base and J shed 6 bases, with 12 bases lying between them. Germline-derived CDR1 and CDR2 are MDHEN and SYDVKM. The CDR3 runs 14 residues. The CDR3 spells CASSLSARPHGYTF. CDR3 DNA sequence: TGTGCCAGCAGTTTATCGGCACGGCCCCATGGCTACACCTTC.

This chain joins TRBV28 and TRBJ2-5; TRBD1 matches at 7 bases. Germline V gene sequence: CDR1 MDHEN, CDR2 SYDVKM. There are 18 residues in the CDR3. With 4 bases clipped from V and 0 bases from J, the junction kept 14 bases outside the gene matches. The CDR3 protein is CASSWAGTVFFYQETQYF. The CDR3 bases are TGTGCCAGCAGTTGGGCTGGGACAGTGTTCTTTTACCAAGAGACCCAGTACTTC.

The CDR3 reads CSARRKRLAGLQETQYF. CDR3 in DNA: TGCAGTGCTAGAAGAAAAAGACTAGCGGGTCTCCAAGAGACCCAGTACTTC. The chain couples TRBV20-1 to TRBJ2-5; 10 nucleotides line up with TRBD2. In germline, CDR1 is DFQATT, CDR2 SNEGSKA (reference sequence). J gave up 1 base and V 2 bases, and 10 bases lay outside the gene matches. The CDR3 is made up of 17 amino acids.

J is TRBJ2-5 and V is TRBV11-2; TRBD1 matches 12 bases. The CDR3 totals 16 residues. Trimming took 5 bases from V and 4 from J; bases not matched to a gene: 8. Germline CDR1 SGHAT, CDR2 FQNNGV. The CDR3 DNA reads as TGTGCCAGCAGCACCTGGGACAGGGGGCTCTTAGAGACCCAGTACTTC. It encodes CASSTWDRGLLETQYF.

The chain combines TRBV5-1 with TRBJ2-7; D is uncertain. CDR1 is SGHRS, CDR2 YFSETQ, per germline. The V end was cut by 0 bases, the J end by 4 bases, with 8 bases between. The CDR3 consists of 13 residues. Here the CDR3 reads CASSLDVTYEQYF. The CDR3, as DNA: TGCGCCAGCAGCTTGGATGTCACATACGAGCAGTACTTC. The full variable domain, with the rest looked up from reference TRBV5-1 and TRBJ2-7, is KAGVTQTPRYLIKTRGQQVTLSCSPISGHRSVSWYQQTPGQGLQFLFEYFSETQRNKGNFPGRFSGRQFSNSRSEMNVSTLELGDSALYLCASSLDVTYEQYFGPGTRLTVT.

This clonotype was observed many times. In nucleotides, the CDR3 is TGTGCCAGCAAGCTACAGGGTAACACTGAAGCTTTCTTT. It is translated as CASKLQGNTEAFF. The gene calls are TRBV12-3 or TRBV12-4 and TRBJ1-1; a weak D match, TRBD1 (6 bases). This CDR3 has 13 amino acids. The ends were cut back, 7 bases at V and 2 bases at J, with 11 bases in the middle.